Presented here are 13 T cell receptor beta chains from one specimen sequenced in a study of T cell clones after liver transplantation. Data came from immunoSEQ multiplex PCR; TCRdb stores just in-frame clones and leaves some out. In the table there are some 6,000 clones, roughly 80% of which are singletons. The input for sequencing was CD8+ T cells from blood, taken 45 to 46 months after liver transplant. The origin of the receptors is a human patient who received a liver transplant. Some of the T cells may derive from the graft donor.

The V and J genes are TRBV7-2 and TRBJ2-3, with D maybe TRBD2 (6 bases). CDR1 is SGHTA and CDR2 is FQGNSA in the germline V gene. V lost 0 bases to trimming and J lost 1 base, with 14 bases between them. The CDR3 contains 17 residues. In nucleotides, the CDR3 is TGTGCCAGCAGCTTAGCGCCCGGACTATTTGGCACAGATACGCAGTATTTT. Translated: CASSLAPGLFGTDTQYF.

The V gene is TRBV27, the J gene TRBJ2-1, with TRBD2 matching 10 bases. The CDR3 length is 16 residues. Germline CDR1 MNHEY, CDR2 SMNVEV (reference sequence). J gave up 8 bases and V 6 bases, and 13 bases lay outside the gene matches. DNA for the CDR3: TGTGCCAGCAGCCATATAGCGGGAGGACCCTTCGATGAGCAGTTCTTC. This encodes CASSHIAGGPFDEQFF.

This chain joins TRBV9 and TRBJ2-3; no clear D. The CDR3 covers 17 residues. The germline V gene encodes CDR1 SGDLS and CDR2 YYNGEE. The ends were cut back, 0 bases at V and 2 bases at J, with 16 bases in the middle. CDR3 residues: CASSVGLRASATDTQYF. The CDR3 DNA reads TGTGCCAGCAGCGTAGGTTTACGGGCAAGCGCCACAGATACGCAGTATTTT.

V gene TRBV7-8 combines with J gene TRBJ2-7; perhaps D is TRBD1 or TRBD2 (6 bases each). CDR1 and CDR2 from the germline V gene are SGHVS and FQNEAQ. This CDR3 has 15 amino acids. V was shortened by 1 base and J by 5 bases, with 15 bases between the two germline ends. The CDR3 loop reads CASSLGFMGGDEQYF. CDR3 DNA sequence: TGTGCCAGCAGCTTAGGCTTCATGGGGGGCGACGAGCAGTACTTC.

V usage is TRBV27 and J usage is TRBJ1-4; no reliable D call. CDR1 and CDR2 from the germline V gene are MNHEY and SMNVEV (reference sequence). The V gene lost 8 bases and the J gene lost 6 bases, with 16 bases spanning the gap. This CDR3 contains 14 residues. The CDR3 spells CASSNSRRDEKLFF. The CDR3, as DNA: TGTGCCAGCTCGAACAGCCGGAGGGATGAAAAACTGTTTTTT.

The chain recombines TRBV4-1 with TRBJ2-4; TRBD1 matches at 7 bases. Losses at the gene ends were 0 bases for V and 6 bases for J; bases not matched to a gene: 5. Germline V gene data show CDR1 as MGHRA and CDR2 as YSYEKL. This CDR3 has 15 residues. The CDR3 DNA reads TGCGCCAGCAGCCAAGATCGAGGGACAGCAAACATTCAGTACTTC. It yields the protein CASSQDRGTANIQYF.

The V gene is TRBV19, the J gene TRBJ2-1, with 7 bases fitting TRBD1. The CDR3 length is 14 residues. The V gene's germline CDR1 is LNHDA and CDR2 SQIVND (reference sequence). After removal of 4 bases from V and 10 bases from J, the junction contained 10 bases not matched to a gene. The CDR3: CASSNSGTEGEQFF. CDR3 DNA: TGTGCCAGTAGTAACTCCGGGACAGAAGGGGAGCAGTTCTTC.

Written as DNA, the CDR3 is TGTGCCAGCAGCGGGGGACAGGGGTTCAACGAGCAGTACTTC. Amino acid sequence: CASSGGQGFNEQYF. The rearrangement links TRBV9 to TRBJ2-7, with 10 bases that match TRBD1. V gave up 3 bases and J gave up 5 bases; unmatched junction bases: 5. Germline CDR1 is SGDLS and CDR2 is YYNGEE. CDR3 size: 14 residues.

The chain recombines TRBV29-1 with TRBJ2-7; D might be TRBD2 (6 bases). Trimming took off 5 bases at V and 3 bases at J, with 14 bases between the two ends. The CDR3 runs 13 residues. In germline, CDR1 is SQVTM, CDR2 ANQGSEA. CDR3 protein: CSVWGDKDYEQYF. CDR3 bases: TGCAGCGTTTGGGGGGATAAAGACTACGAGCAGTACTTC.

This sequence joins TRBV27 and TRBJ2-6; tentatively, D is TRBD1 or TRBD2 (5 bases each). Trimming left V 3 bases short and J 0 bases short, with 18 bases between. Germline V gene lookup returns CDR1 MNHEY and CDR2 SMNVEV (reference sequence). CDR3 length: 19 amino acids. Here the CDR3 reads CASSFGSGAWSSGANVLTF. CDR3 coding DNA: TGTGCCAGCAGTTTTGGGTCCGGGGCCTGGTCCTCTGGGGCCAACGTCCTGACTTTC.

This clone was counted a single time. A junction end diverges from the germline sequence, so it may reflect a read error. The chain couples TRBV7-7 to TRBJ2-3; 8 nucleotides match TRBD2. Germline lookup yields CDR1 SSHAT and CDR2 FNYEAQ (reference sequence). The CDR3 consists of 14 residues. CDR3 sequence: CASSIAGTTDTQYF. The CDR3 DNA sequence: TGTGCTAGCAGCATAGCGGGAACTACAGATACGCAGTATTTT.

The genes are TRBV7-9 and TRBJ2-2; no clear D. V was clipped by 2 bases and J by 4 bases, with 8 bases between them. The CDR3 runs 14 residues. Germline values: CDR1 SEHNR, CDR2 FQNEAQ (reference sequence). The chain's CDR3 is CASSLTETTGELFF. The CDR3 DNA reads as TGTGCCAGCAGCTTAACGGAGACCACCGGGGAGCTGTTTTTT.

CDR3 in DNA: TGTGCCAGCAGCCAAGACCTCTCGTTCGTTTTGGATGGCTACACCTTC. This translates into CASSQDLSFVLDGYTF. The rearrangement joins TRBV4-2 to TRBJ1-2, with D uncertain. Germline V gives CDR1 LGHNA, CDR2 YNFKEQ. The CDR3 contains 16 residues. The V gene lost 0 bases and the J gene lost 6 bases, with 17 bases spanning the gap.